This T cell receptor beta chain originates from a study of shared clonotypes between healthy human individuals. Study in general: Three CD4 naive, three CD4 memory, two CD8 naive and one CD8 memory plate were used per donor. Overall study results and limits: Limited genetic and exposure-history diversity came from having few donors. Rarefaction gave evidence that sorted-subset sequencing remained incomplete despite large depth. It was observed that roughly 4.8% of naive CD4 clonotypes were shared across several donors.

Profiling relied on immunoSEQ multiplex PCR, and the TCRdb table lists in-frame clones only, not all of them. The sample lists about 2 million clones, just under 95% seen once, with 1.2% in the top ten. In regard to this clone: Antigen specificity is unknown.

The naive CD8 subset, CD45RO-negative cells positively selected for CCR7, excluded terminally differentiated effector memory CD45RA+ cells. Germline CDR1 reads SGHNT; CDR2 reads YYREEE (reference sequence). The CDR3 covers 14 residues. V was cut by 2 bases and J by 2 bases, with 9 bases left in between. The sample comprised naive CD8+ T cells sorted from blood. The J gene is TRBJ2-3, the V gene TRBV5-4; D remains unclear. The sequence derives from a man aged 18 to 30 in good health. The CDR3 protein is CASSFDFDTDTQYF. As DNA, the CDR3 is TGTGCCAGCAGCTTTGACTTTGACACAGATACGCAGTATTTT.